The entry below gives a single T cell receptor beta chain sequence along with its context. Its antigen is unknown. The CDR3 has 16 residues. Germline-derived CDR1 and CDR2 are DFQATT and SNEGSKA (reference sequence). V dropped 4 bases and J dropped 4; count of bases not matched to a gene: 11. The data originate from a study of vaccination and CD4 T cells after COVID-19. Study-wide results and limits: The median SARS-CoV-2-reactive clonotype number increased from 21 to 38, without statistical significance. Convalescent patient numbers were relatively low, with no early post-infection timepoints.

Using its own MiXCR run on the PCR reads, TCRdb lists one record per CDR3 protein. Of around 28,000 distinct CDR3 sequences detected, under 65% appear once; the ten largest clones hold more than 5.5%. The time point was: late sampling 161 to 241 days after vaccination in a few convalescent patients. The PCR-positive dates, March through December 2020, came before the US Alpha, Beta and Delta variants. The sequence derives from a human donor who had recovered from COVID-19. The chain carries TRBV20-1 and TRBJ2-2; 8 positions match TRBD2. Sequences were derived from CD4+ T cells from blood, sampled about 7 months after SARS-CoV-2 vaccination. CDR3 sequence reads: CSAKPGLDWGTGELFF. The CDR3 nucleotides are TGCAGTGCTAAACCGGGACTAGATTGGGGCACCGGGGAGCTGTTTTTT.